One sample yielded the 9 T cell receptor beta chains listed below, sequenced in a study of identical twins. TCRdb processed the 5' RACE reads anew with MiXCR; each CDR3 protein has one entry. The table has 600,000 to 700,000 distinct CDR3 sequences, around 20% seen once. The same data also contributed to another study, on T cells expressing NK-cell markers.

The sequenced material came from PBMCs. The receptors were gathered from a woman aged 18-35 years in good health.

This chain uses TRBV29-1 with TRBJ2-7; 12 nucleotides align to TRBD1. The length of the CDR3 is 15 residues. The V gene's germline CDR1 is SQVTM and CDR2 ANQGSEA. V shed 1 base, J shed 5 bases, and the junction held 6 bases outside the gene matches. The CDR3 DNA is TGCAGCGTTGAAGGGGACAGGGGGCGCAATAACGAGCAGTACTTC. Protein product: CSVEGDRGRNNEQYF.

The chain is built from TRBV12-3 or TRBV12-4 and TRBJ2-5; D may be TRBD2 (6 bases). The V end was cut by 5 bases, the J end by 2 bases, with 9 bases between. CDR3 size: 13 residues. The CDR3 DNA is TGTGCCAGCAGTCCCCGGGAGCAAGAGACCCAGTACTTC. This sequence encodes CASSPREQETQYF.

The gene calls are TRBV19 and TRBJ1-5; 12 positions match TRBD1. The CDR3 contains 17 residues. Germline V gene data show CDR1 as LNHDA and CDR2 as SQIVND (reference sequence). The V segment lost 3 bases and the J segment 1 base; nucleotides outside the gene matches: 4. As DNA, the CDR3 is TGTGCCAGTAGTATGGGACAGGGGGCTTACAGCAATCAGCCCCAGCATTTT. It is translated as CASSMGQGAYSNQPQHF.

Ten or more counts support this clonotype. The chain combines TRBV25-1 with TRBJ2-1; D remains unclear. Deletions cut 6 bases from V and 3 bases from J, with 9 bases between. The germline V gene has CDR1 MGHDK and CDR2 SYGVNS. The CDR3 has 13 amino acids. CDR3: CASRGSFYNEQFF. As DNA, the CDR3 is TGTGCCAGCAGGGGGTCCTTCTACAATGAGCAGTTCTTC. Complete variable domain (other parts from reference TRBV25-1 and TRBJ2-1): EADIYQTPRYLVIGTGKKITLECSQTMGHDKMYWYQQDPGMELHLIHYSYGVNSTEKGDLSSESTVSRIRTEHFPLTLESARPSHTSQYLCASRGSFYNEQFFGPGTRLTVL.

The chain couples TRBV5-1 to TRBJ2-5, with D possibly TRBD2 on 5 matching bases. V was pared by 2 bases and J by 5 bases, with 13 bases between. Germline CDR1 SGHRS, CDR2 YFSETQ. CDR3 length equals 14 residues. Written as DNA, the CDR3 is TGCGCCAGCAGCTTACTGGGAGACGGGGAGACCCAGTACTTC. Amino acid sequence: CASSLLGDGETQYF. Full variable domain (remainder filled in from reference TRBV5-1 and TRBJ2-5): KAGVTQTPRYLIKTRGQQVTLSCSPISGHRSVSWYQQTPGQGLQFLFEYFSETQRNKGNFPGRFSGRQFSNSRSEMNVSTLELGDSALYLCASSLLGDGETQYFGPGTRLLVL.

This clonotype was counted a few times. The chain has TRBV20-1 and TRBJ1-1, with a possible D match to TRBD1 (5 bases). This CDR3 has 14 amino acids. Trimming pared 5 bases from V and 4 bases from J, leaving 17 bases between. Germline V CDR1 and CDR2: DFQATT, SNEGSKA (reference sequence). The chain's CDR3 is CSAPLGRQGTEAFF. CDR3 DNA: TGCAGTGCTCCTCTCGGACGGCAGGGCACTGAAGCTTTCTTT.

A note on this clonotype: A much larger clone lies a single base off, so this may be a read error. V is TRBV21-1 and J is TRBJ2-2; the D call of TRBD2 is as the table states it, not checked on the DNA. TRBV21-1 constitutes a pseudogene. CDR3 size: 19 residues. The CDR3 sequence: CASSKVSLPHLGETGELFF. DNA of the CDR3: TGTGCCAGCAGCAAAGTCAGTCTCCCTCACCTGGGGGAAACGGGGGAGCTGTTTTTT.

The chain joins TRBV6-1 to TRBJ2-7; D unclear. The V end was cut by 4 bases, the J end by 2 bases, with 12 bases between. This CDR3 is 14 amino acids long. Germline loops: CDR1 MNHNS, CDR2 SASEGT. CDR3 region: CASSGIGLTYEQYF. CDR3 nucleotides: TGTGCCAGCAGTGGAATCGGTCTAACCTACGAGCAGTACTTC.

The table lists this clonotype with many counts. The rearrangement links TRBV11-2 to TRBJ2-3; D call uncertain. Germline assignment: CDR1 SGHAT and CDR2 FQNNGV. Trimming stripped 1 base from V and 0 bases from J, with 11 bases between. CDR3 size: 16 residues. The CDR3 spells CASSLVFFRSTDTQYF. Here the CDR3 DNA reads TGTGCCAGCAGCTTAGTTTTTTTCCGCAGCACAGATACGCAGTATTTT.